This is a list of T cell receptor beta chains from one sample in a study of T cells in Graves' hyperthyroidism and ophthalmopathy. In TCRdb, the multiplex PCR reads were re-called with MiXCR into one record per CDR3 protein. The sample lists roughly 660,000 distinct CDR3 sequences, 17% occurring once. Sequenced: blood. The receptors come from a man aged 45-65 years with Graves' hyperthyroidism. CDR3s include the opening cysteine and the closing phenylalanine or tryptophan. Each record gives: J gene, D gene, clone size, V gene, CDR3 protein, CDR3 DNA. D genes are given only for firm matches. Clone size is stated in some rows and not others, as once, few, many or a class when expanded.

J gene: TRBJ1-5
D gene: .
clone size: many
V gene: TRBV3-1
CDR3 protein: CASSQGYRGRRNQPQHF
CDR3 DNA: TGTGCCAGCAGCCAAGGATATAGGGGACGCCGCAATCAGCCCCAGCATTTT

J gene: TRBJ2-7
D gene: .
clone size: few
V gene: TRBV30
CDR3 protein: CAWSVSLGLGQYF
CDR3 DNA: TGTGCCTGGAGTGTATCCTTGGGATTGGGGCAGTACTTC

J gene: TRBJ1-4
D gene: .
clone size: .
V gene: TRBV20-1
CDR3 protein: CSAIETESTNEKLFF
CDR3 DNA: TGCAGTGCAATCGAAACGGAATCAACTAATGAAAAACTGTTTTTT

J gene: TRBJ2-5
D gene: TRBD2
clone size: .
V gene: TRBV6-1
CDR3 protein: CASSSTSGRARETQYF
CDR3 DNA: TGTGCCAGCAGTTCGACTAGCGGGAGGGCCAGAGAGACCCAGTACTTC

J gene: TRBJ1-1
D gene: TRBD1
clone size: .
V gene: TRBV7-2
CDR3 protein: CASSADRVAEAFF
CDR3 DNA: TGTGCCAGCAGCGCGGACAGGGTGGCTGAAGCTTTCTTT

J gene: TRBJ2-5
D gene: TRBD2
clone size: .
V gene: TRBV6-1
CDR3 protein: CASLSRISGRVMETQYF
CDR3 DNA: TGTGCCAGCCTCAGTAGGATTAGCGGGAGAGTTATGGAGACCCAGTACTTC

J gene: TRBJ2-7
D gene: .
clone size: .
V gene: TRBV28
CDR3 protein: CASSLSRLTEQYF
CDR3 DNA: TGTGCCAGCTCTTTGAGCAGGCTCACCGAGCAGTACTTC

J gene: TRBJ2-1
D gene: TRBD2
clone size: few
V gene: TRBV24-1
CDR3 protein: CASETSGRGSGYYEQFF
CDR3 DNA: TGTGCCTCAGAAACTAGCGGGAGAGGGTCGGGGTATTATGAGCAGTTCTTC

J gene: TRBJ1-1
D gene: .
clone size: many
V gene: TRBV6-2/TRBV6-3
CDR3 protein: CASSLQGGLEAFF
CDR3 DNA: TGTGCCAGCAGCCTCCAAGGCGGATTGGAGGCTTTCTTT

J gene: TRBJ2-1
D gene: .
clone size: few
V gene: TRBV2
CDR3 protein: CATSREADVYNEQFF
CDR3 DNA: TGTGCCACCTCGAGGGAAGCGGACGTCTACAATGAGCAGTTCTTC

J gene: TRBJ1-4
D gene: .
clone size: few
V gene: TRBV19
CDR3 protein: CASSMSSGKSSEKLFF
CDR3 DNA: TGTGCCAGTAGTATGTCGTCCGGAAAGTCCAGCGAAAAACTGTTTTTT

J gene: TRBJ1-1
D gene: .
clone size: many
V gene: TRBV10-3
CDR3 protein: CAISDPRKNTEAFF
CDR3 DNA: TGTGCCATCAGTGACCCAAGAAAGAACACTGAAGCTTTCTTT

J gene: TRBJ2-1
D gene: .
clone size: .
V gene: TRBV18
CDR3 protein: CASSQEGGEQFF
CDR3 DNA: TGTGCCAGCTCACAGGAGGGGGGTGAGCAGTTCTTC

J gene: TRBJ2-2
D gene: .
clone size: many
V gene: TRBV11-3
CDR3 protein: CASSSRDGTNTGELFF
CDR3 DNA: TGTGCCAGCAGCTCCCGGGACGGTACGAACACCGGGGAGCTGTTTTTT

J gene: TRBJ2-7
D gene: .
clone size: many
V gene: TRBV7-2
CDR3 protein: CASSNGRENSEQYF
CDR3 DNA: TGTGCCAGCAGCAACGGACGCGAAAATAGCGAGCAGTACTTC

J gene: TRBJ2-7
D gene: TRBD1
clone size: many
V gene: TRBV6-2/TRBV6-3
CDR3 protein: CASSYRKRGQYYYEQYF
CDR3 DNA: TGTGCCAGCAGTTATCGGAAAAGGGGGCAGTATTACTACGAGCAGTACTTC

J gene: TRBJ1-1
D gene: .
clone size: few
V gene: TRBV7-3
CDR3 protein: CASSVGPMNTEAFF
CDR3 DNA: TGTGCCAGCAGCGTGGGACCGATGAACACTGAAGCTTTCTTT

J gene: TRBJ2-1
D gene: TRBD1
clone size: .
V gene: TRBV28
CDR3 protein: CASSSPDRDGNEEFF
CDR3 DNA: TGTGCCAGCAGTTCTCCGGACAGGGATGGGAATGAGGAGTTCTTC

J gene: TRBJ1-1
D gene: .
clone size: .
V gene: TRBV6-1
CDR3 protein: CASRSAGEAFF
CDR3 DNA: TGTGCCAGCAGATCAGCTGGTGAAGCTTTCTTT

J gene: TRBJ1-4
D gene: .
clone size: many
V gene: TRBV2
CDR3 protein: CASSQGGEKLFF
CDR3 DNA: TGTGCCAGCAGTCAGGGTGGTGAAAAACTGTTTTTT

J gene: TRBJ1-5
D gene: .
clone size: many
V gene: TRBV7-2
CDR3 protein: CASTPAPQGGQPQHF
CDR3 DNA: TGTGCCAGCACCCCCGCCCCCCAGGGAGGTCAGCCCCAGCATTTT

J gene: TRBJ1-5
D gene: .
clone size: .
V gene: TRBV10-3
CDR3 protein: CAISDLSNQPQHF
CDR3 DNA: TGTGCCATCAGTGACCTTAGCAATCAGCCCCAGCATTTT

J gene: TRBJ2-7
D gene: TRBD1
clone size: many
V gene: TRBV20-1
CDR3 protein: CSARDQGASRGGGYEQYF
CDR3 DNA: TGCAGTGCTAGAGATCAGGGGGCTTCTAGGGGAGGCGGCTACGAGCAGTACTTC

J gene: TRBJ2-7
D gene: TRBD1
clone size: many
V gene: TRBV12-3/TRBV12-4
CDR3 protein: CASSFETGDSYEQYF
CDR3 DNA: TGTGCCAGCAGTTTCGAGACAGGGGACTCCTACGAGCAGTACTTC

J gene: TRBJ2-1
D gene: TRBD2
clone size: .
V gene: TRBV10-3
CDR3 protein: CAVKREEGPYNEQFF
CDR3 DNA: TGTGCCGTAAAGCGGGAGGAGGGCCCCTACAATGAGCAGTTCTTC

J gene: TRBJ2-5
D gene: TRBD1
clone size: many
V gene: TRBV6-9
CDR3 protein: CASSYGPSGQGKETQYF
CDR3 DNA: TGTGCCAGCAGTTATGGGCCCTCGGGACAGGGCAAGGAGACCCAGTACTTC

J gene: TRBJ2-1
D gene: .
clone size: many
V gene: TRBV7-9
CDR3 protein: CASSPDYSSYNEQFF
CDR3 DNA: TGTGCCAGCAGCCCCGACTATAGCTCCTACAATGAGCAGTTCTTC

J gene: TRBJ2-7
D gene: .
clone size: .
V gene: TRBV4-1
CDR3 protein: CASSQERDGTYEQYF
CDR3 DNA: TGCGCCAGCAGCCAAGAACGGGACGGTACCTACGAGCAGTACTTC

J gene: TRBJ2-7
D gene: .
clone size: few
V gene: TRBV7-3
CDR3 protein: CASSLMPGKVYEQYF
CDR3 DNA: TGTGCCAGCAGCTTAATGCCAGGGAAGGTCTACGAGCAGTACTTC

J gene: TRBJ1-2
D gene: .
clone size: many
V gene: TRBV28
CDR3 protein: CASSSGTARGYTF
CDR3 DNA: TGTGCCAGCAGTTCCGGGACGGCTCGTGGCTACACCTTC